The 19 T cell receptor beta chains below were found in one sample sequenced in a study of blood T cell repertoires in COVID-19. Sequencing was performed with immunoSEQ multiplex PCR; in TCRdb, only in-frame clones are kept and a portion is missing. This sample yields hundreds of thousands of clones, of which 86% are seen a single time; over 1.5% belongs to the top ten. The source material was PBMCs or T cells enriched from blood (not recorded which). Every receptor here comes from a man aged 40-55 years who had recovered from COVID-19.

This clone was picked up a small number of times. The CDR3 DNA reads TGCGCCAGCAGCCACATTCCGGGGGGGCGAGAGACCCAGTACTTC. Translated, it gives CASSHIPGGRETQYF. V and J are TRBV4-1 and TRBJ2-5; TRBD2 matches at 8 bases. The CDR3 is 15 residues long. Germline-derived CDR1 and CDR2 are MGHRA and YSYEKL. The ends lost 3 bases at V and 4 bases at J; junction bases unmatched: 7.

Concerning this clone: Other DNA variants within this sample encode the same CDR3. This rearrangement joins TRBV28 to TRBJ1-5; a possible D gene is TRBD1 (6 bases). The V and J ends lost 5 bases and 4 bases respectively, with 9 bases between them. In germline, CDR1 is MDHEN, CDR2 SYDVKM. This CDR3 spans 13 amino acids. The DNA for the CDR3 is TGTGCCAGCAGTCCTACAGGGAATCAGCCCCAGCATTTT. Residues: CASSPTGNQPQHF.

The CDR3 sequence is CAWSVQFRYEQYF. In DNA form, the CDR3 reads TGTGCCTGGAGTGTCCAGTTCAGGTACGAGCAGTACTTC. V usage is TRBV30 and J usage is TRBJ2-7; the D is unclear. Germline CDR1 is GTSNPN and CDR2 is SVGIG (reference sequence). This CDR3 region has 13 residues. Trimming pared 0 bases from V and 4 bases from J, leaving 10 bases between. The whole variable domain, remainder taken from reference TRBV30 and TRBJ2-7, is SQTIHQWPATLVQPVGSPLSLECTVEGTSNPNLYWYRQAAGRGLQLLFYSVGIGQISSEVPQNLSASRPQDRQFILSSKKLLLSDSGFYLCAWSVQFRYEQYFGPGTRLTVT.

This clone was recorded only once. The V gene is TRBV29-1, the J gene TRBJ2-7; 10 bases line up with TRBD2. CDR3 length equals 16 residues. Germline lookup yields CDR1 SQVTM and CDR2 ANQGSEA. With V trimmed by 0 bases and J by 6 bases, 11 bases remained unmatched. CDR3 nucleotide sequence: TGCAGCGTTGAAGATCCTAGCGGGAGAACCTCCGGCGAGCAGTACTTC. It translates to CSVEDPSGRTSGEQYF.

This clone was seen more than once but under ten times. This chain joins TRBV27 and TRBJ1-2; D unresolved. CDR3 length: 16 amino acids. Trimming took off 4 bases at V and 7 bases at J, with 22 bases between the two ends. Germline V gives CDR1 MNHEY, CDR2 SMNVEV (reference sequence). Here the CDR3 DNA reads TGTGCCAGCAGTTCCCTCGACGGGCGCGGGAGAGGTGGCTACACCTTC. This sequence encodes CASSSLDGRGRGGYTF.

This rearrangement joins TRBV6-1 to TRBJ1-5; D possibly corresponds to TRBD1 (6 bases). Germline loops: CDR1 MNHNS, CDR2 SASEGT. The CDR3 covers 18 residues. V shed 4 bases and J shed 2 bases, with 21 bases lying between them. CDR3 sequence reads: CASSAMLKGGGGNQPQHF. The CDR3 DNA is TGTGCCAGCAGTGCCATGCTAAAAGGGGGAGGGGGCAATCAGCCCCAGCATTTT.

The sample holds a few counts of this clone. The gene calls are TRBV2 and TRBJ1-5, with 11 bases that match TRBD1. The length of the CDR3 is 13 residues. The V gene's germline CDR1 is SNHLY and CDR2 FYNNEI. The V gene end was trimmed by 7 bases and the J gene end by 6 bases; junction bases not matched to a gene: 2. In nucleotides, the CDR3 is TGTGCCAGCACCGGACAGGGGGCTCAGCCCCAGCATTTT. It is translated as CASTGQGAQPQHF.

This chain uses TRBV9 with TRBJ1-6, with 9 nucleotides matching TRBD1. The germline V gene has CDR1 SGDLS and CDR2 YYNGEE. The CDR3 is made up of 14 amino acids. J lost 7 bases, V lost 3 bases, and 2 bases had no gene match. The CDR3 coding sequence is TGTGCCAGCAGCGCCGGGACAGGGAATTCACCCCTCCACTTT. It specifies CASSAGTGNSPLHF.

V is TRBV6-5 and J is TRBJ1-2; no reliable D call. Trimming removed 6 bases from V and 8 bases from J, with 10 bases in between. CDR1 is MNHEY, CDR2 SVGAGI, per germline. The CDR3 has 11 residues. The CDR3 loop reads CASSSTGGYTF. CDR3 nucleotide sequence: TGTGCCAGCAGCTCGACTGGAGGCTACACCTTC.

This chain uses TRBV6-4 with TRBJ2-7, with unresolved D. The CDR3 is made up of 13 amino acids. Trimming cost V 4 bases and J 2 bases, with 9 bases left between them. CDR1 and CDR2 from the germline V gene are MRHNA and SNTAGT. The CDR3 sequence is CASSGPLPYEQYF. Written as DNA, the CDR3 is TGTGCCAGCAGTGGGCCCCTGCCCTACGAGCAGTACTTC.

This clone came up a few times. V usage is TRBV28 and J usage is TRBJ1-1; D is undetermined. Germline V gene sequence: CDR1 MDHEN, CDR2 SYDVKM. The length of the CDR3 is 12 residues. The V gene lost 3 bases and the J gene lost 11 bases, with 13 bases spanning the gap. In nucleotides, the CDR3 is TGTGCCAGCAGTTTTAATCCCTCTAGTGCTTTCTTT. Its translation is CASSFNPSSAFF.

The chain joins TRBV11-1 to TRBJ2-6; D is unclear. Looked up from germline, CDR1 is SGHAT and CDR2 is FQDESV (reference sequence). V lost 3 bases and J lost 0, with 6 bases in between. This CDR3 region has 15 residues. Here the CDR3 reads CASSFSHSGANVLTF. The CDR3 DNA sequence: TGTGCCAGCAGCTTTAGCCACTCTGGGGCCAACGTCCTGACTTTC.

The chain employs TRBV19 and TRBJ1-2; 8 bases are a match to TRBD1. This CDR3 comprises 13 residues. Germline values: CDR1 LNHDA, CDR2 SQIVND (reference sequence). Trimming took 6 bases from V and 3 from J; bases not matched to a gene: 3. CDR3 nucleotides: TGTGCCAGTAGGTCGGGACAGGACTATGGCTACACCTTC. Protein product: CASRSGQDYGYTF.

This chain joins TRBV29-1 and TRBJ1-2; a possible D gene is TRBD1 (5 bases). The germline gives CDR1 SQVTM, CDR2 ANQGSEA. CDR3 length: 11 amino acids. V gave up 3 bases and J gave up 8 bases, with 10 bases separating them. In DNA form, the CDR3 reads TGCAGCGTTGAGGCAGGGAGGGGCTACACCTTC. It specifies CSVEAGRGYTF.

V gene TRBV5-1 combines with J gene TRBJ1-1; 9 bases fit TRBD1. CDR3 length: 15 amino acids. Germline CDR1 SGHRS, CDR2 YFSETQ. With 4 bases clipped from V and 0 bases from J, the junction kept 4 bases outside the gene matches. The CDR3 DNA sequence: TGCGCCAGCAGCACGACAGGGGGGATGAACACTGAAGCTTTCTTT. Its protein product is CASSTTGGMNTEAFF.

J is TRBJ2-2 and V is TRBV18; TRBD1 agrees at 8 bases. The V gene end was trimmed by 3 bases and the J gene end by 4 bases; junction bases not matched to a gene: 4. Germline V CDR1 and CDR2: KGHSH, LQKENI. There are 15 residues in the CDR3. In nucleotides, the CDR3 is TGTGCCAGCTCACCCACCGGGACAGGCACCGGGGAGCTGTTTTTT. Its protein is CASSPTGTGTGELFF.

This clone is a singleton in its sample. The V gene is TRBV4-1, the J gene TRBJ1-1; the match to TRBD1 covers 10 bases. The germline CDR1 and CDR2 sequences are MGHRA and YSYEKL. The CDR3 has 16 amino acids. V lost 4 bases and J lost 6; bases outside the gene matches: 11. CDR3 region: CASSRGQGVFYAEAFF. DNA of the CDR3: TGCGCCAGCAGCCGAGGACAGGGGGTGTTCTACGCTGAAGCTTTCTTT.

The chain has TRBV11-3 and TRBJ2-7, with 10 bases that match TRBD1. The V gene's germline CDR1 is SGHNT and CDR2 YENEEA. This CDR3 is 14 amino acids long. V gave up 5 bases and J gave up 5 bases; unmatched junction bases: 6. The CDR3 bases are TGTGCCAGCAGCCTTCTCGGGACAGGGGACGAGCAGTACTTC. This translates into CASSLLGTGDEQYF.

V is TRBV12-3 or TRBV12-4 and J is TRBJ1-2; the match to TRBD1 covers 8 bases. This CDR3 has 13 amino acids. The junction had 8 bases not matched to a gene; V was cut back by 10 bases and J by 4 bases. CDR3 protein: CATQGQGGYGYTF. CDR3 nucleotides: TGTGCCACCCAAGGACAGGGAGGCTATGGCTACACCTTC.